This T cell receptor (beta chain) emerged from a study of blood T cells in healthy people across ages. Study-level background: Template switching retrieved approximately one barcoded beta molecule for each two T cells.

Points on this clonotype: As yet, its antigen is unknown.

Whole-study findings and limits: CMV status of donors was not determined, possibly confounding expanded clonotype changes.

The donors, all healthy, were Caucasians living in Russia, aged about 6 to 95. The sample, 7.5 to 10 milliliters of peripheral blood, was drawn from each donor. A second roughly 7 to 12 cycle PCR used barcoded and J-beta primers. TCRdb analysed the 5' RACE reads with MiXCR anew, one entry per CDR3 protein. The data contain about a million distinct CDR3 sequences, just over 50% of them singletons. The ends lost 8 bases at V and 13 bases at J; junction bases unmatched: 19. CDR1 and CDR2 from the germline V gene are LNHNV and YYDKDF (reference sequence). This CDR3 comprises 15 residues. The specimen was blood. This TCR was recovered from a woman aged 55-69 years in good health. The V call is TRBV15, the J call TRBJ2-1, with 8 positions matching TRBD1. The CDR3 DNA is TGTGCCACCGACCGCGGGCAGGGGGCTGATAGAGACCAGTTCTTC. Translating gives CATDRGQGADRDQFF. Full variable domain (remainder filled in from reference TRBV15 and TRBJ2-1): DAMVIQNPRYQVTQFGKPVTLSCSQTLNHNVMYWYQQKSSQAPKLLFHYYDKDFNNEADTPDNFQSRRPNTSFCFLDIRSPGLGDTAMYLCATDRGQGADRDQFFGPGTRLTVL.